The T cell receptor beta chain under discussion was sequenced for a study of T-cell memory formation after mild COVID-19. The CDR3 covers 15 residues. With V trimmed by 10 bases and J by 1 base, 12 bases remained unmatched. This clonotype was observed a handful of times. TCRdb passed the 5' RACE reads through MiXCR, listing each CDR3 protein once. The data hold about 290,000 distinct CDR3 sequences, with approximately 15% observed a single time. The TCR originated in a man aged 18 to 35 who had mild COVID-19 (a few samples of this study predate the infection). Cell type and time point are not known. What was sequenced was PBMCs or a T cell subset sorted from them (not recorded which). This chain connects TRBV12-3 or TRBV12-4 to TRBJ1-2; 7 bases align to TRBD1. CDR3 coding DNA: TGTGCCACCTTGAACCAGGGGGTCCTTAACTATGGCTACACCTTC. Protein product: CATLNQGVLNYGYTF.